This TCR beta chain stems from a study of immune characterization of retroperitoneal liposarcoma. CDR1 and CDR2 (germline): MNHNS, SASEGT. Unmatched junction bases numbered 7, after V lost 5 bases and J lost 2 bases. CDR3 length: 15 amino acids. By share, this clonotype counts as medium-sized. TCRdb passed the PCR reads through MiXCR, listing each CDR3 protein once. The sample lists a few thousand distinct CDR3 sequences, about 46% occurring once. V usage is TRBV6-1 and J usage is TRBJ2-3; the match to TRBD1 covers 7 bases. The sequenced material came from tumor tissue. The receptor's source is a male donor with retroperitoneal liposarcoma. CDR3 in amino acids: CASSFTGQITDTQYF. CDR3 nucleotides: TGTGCCAGCAGTTTCACGGGACAGATCACAGATACGCAGTATTTT.